This T cell receptor beta chain was identified in a study of blood T cell repertoires in COVID-19. V was trimmed by 1 base and J by 7 bases, leaving 13 bases between them. CDR1 is SEHNR, CDR2 FQNEAQ, per germline (reference sequence). The CDR3 totals 14 residues. The repertoire was sequenced with immunoSEQ multiplex PCR; TCRdb's copy has only in-frame clones and lacks some. The table shows some 320,000 clones, with over 75% occurring only once. V and J are TRBV7-9 and TRBJ2-5, with D possibly matching TRBD2 (7 bases). The sample comprised PBMCs or T cells enriched from blood (not recorded which). The receptor was derived from a woman younger than 45 who had recovered from COVID-19. CDR3 loop: CASSLGGGGVTQYF. CDR3 DNA: TGTGCCAGCAGCTTAGGGGGGGGCGGCGTGACCCAGTACTTC.